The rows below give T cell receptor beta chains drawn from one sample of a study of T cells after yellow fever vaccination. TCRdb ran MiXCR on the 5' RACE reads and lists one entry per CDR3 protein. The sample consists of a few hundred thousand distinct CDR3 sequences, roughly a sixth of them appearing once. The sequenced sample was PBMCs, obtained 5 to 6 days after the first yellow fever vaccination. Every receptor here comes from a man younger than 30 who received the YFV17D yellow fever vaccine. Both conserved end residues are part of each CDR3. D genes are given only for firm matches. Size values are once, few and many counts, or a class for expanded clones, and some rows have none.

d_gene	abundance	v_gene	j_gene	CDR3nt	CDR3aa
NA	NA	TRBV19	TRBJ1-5	TGTGCCAGTAGTCAAGGGTTCGGGCAGCCCCAGCATTTT	CASSQGFGQPQHF
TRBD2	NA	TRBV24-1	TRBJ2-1	TGTGCCACCAGTGAGGCGACTAGCGGGGGCCGGGAAGAGCAGTTCTTC	CATSEATSGGREEQFF
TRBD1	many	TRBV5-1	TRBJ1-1	TGCGCCAGCAGCTTGTTACAGGGGGACACTGAAGCTTTCTTT	CASSLLQGDTEAFF
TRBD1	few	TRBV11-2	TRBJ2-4	TGTGCCAGCAGTTTTGACAGGGGAACCAAAAACATTCAGTACTTC	CASSFDRGTKNIQYF
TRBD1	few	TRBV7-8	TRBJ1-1	TGTGCCAGCAGCGTACGACAGGGGGCGACTGAAGCTTTCTTT	CASSVRQGATEAFF
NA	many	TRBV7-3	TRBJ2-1	TGTGCCAGCAGCTCCCTCGGCACCTACAATGAGCAGTTCTTC	CASSSLGTYNEQFF
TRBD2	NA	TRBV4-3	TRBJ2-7	TGCGCCAGCAGCCAAACAGTAGCGGGGGGCTACGAGCAGTACTTC	CASSQTVAGGYEQYF
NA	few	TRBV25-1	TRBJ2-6	TGTGCCAGCAGTGAATGGCGCGTGGGTGGGGCCAACGTCCTGACTTTC	CASSEWRVGGANVLTF
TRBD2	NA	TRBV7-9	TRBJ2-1	TGTGCCAGCAGCTACGTCCTGAGCGGGGGCGAATACAATGAGCAGTTCTTC	CASSYVLSGGEYNEQFF
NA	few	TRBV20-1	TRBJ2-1	TGCAGTGCTGTAAAGAGAGAGCAGTTCTTC	CSAVKREQFF
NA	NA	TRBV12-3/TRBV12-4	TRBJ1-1	TGTGCCAGCAGTTCCCATACAGCGGAAGCTTTCTTT	CASSSHTAEAFF
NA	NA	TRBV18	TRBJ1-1	TGTGCCAGCTCAAGGATACAGACCAGGGCGGTGAACACTGAAGCTTTCTTT	CASSRIQTRAVNTEAFF
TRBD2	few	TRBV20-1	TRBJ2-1	TGCAGTGCCAGACTAGCGGGGGGCAGCTCCTACAATGAGCAGTTCTTC	CSARLAGGSSYNEQFF
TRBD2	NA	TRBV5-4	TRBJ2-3	TGTGCCAGCAGGTATGATCCGGGACTAGCGAGCACAGATACGCAGTATTTT	CASRYDPGLASTDTQYF
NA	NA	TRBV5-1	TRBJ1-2	TGCGCCAGCAGCCCCAACGGACCAACCCGGGATGGCTACACCTTC	CASSPNGPTRDGYTF
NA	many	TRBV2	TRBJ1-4	TGTGCCAGCAGGGAAAATGAAAAACTGTTTTTT	CASRENEKLFF
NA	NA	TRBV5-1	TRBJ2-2	TGCGCCAGCAGCTTGGATCCAGGGCCGAACACCGGGGAGCTGTTTTTT	CASSLDPGPNTGELFF
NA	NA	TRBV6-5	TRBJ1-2	TGTGCCAGCAGGTTACGGGCAGGGCTAGGCGGCTACACCTTC	CASRLRAGLGGYTF
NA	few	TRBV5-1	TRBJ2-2	TGCGCCAGCAGCTTGAGCAGGGGTCCAACCGGGGAGCTGTTTTTT	CASSLSRGPTGELFF
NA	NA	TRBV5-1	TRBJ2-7	TGCGCCAGCAGCCCCCGGACACCATCCTACGAGCAGTACTTC	CASSPRTPSYEQYF
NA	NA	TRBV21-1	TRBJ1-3	TGTGCCAGCAGCAATGACGGAAACACCATATATTTT	CASSNDGNTIYF
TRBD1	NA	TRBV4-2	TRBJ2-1	TGTGCCAGCAGCCGGGAAGGACAGGGAAGGGTTGAGCAGTTCTTC	CASSREGQGRVEQFF
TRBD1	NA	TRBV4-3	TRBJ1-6	TGCGCCAGCAGCCAAGCACAGGGGCGAAATTCACCCCTCCACTTT	CASSQAQGRNSPLHF
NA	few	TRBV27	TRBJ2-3	TGTGCCAGCAGTTGGAAGCCCGAGAGCACAGATACGCAGTATTTT	CASSWKPESTDTQYF